This TCR beta chain was documented in a study of shared clonotypes between healthy human individuals. Overall study context: Per-donor plates numbered three CD4 naive, three CD4 memory, two CD8 naive and one CD8 memory. General observations from the study: Compared with memory subsets, naive subsets generally had larger estimated richness.

Germline loops: CDR1 GTSNPN, CDR2 SVGIG (reference sequence). The V segment lost 2 bases and the J segment 6 bases; nucleotides outside the gene matches: 3. The CDR3 consists of 13 residues. On this clone itself: Its antigen remains unknown.

Each sorted subset replicate got 200 ng genomic DNA, 25,000 to 35,000 genomes. Only in-frame clones appear in the TCRdb table, and some are missing; sequencing was by immunoSEQ multiplex PCR. The sample has 1.4 million or so clones, approximately 98.5% seen once. The rearrangement joins TRBV30 to TRBJ1-5; TRBD1 matches at 8 bases. The TCR was taken from a man aged 30-40 years in good health. The sample comprised naive CD4+ T cells sorted from blood. As to subset: CD45RA+ positively selected. CDR3 amino acids: CAWSTGGTQPQHF. CDR3 nucleotides: TGTGCCTGGAGTACAGGGGGGACTCAGCCCCAGCATTTT. Full variable domain (rest looked up from reference TRBV30 and TRBJ1-5): SQTIHQWPATLVQPVGSPLSLECTVEGTSNPNLYWYRQAAGRGLQLLFYSVGIGQISSEVPQNLSASRPQDRQFILSSKKLLLSDSGFYLCAWSTGGTQPQHFGDGTRLSIL.